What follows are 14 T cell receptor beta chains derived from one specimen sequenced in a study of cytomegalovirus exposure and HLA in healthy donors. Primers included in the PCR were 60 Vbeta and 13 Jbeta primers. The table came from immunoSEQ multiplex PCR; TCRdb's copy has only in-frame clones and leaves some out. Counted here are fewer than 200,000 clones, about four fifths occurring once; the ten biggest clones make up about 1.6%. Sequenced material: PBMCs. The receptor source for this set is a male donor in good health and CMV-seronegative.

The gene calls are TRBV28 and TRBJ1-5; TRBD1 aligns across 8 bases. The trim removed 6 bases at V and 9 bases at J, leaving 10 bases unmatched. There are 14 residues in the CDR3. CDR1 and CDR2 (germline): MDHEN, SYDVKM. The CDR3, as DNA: TGTGCCAGCAGCCCGGGACAGGTCCAGCGGCCCCAGCATTTT. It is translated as CASSPGQVQRPQHF.

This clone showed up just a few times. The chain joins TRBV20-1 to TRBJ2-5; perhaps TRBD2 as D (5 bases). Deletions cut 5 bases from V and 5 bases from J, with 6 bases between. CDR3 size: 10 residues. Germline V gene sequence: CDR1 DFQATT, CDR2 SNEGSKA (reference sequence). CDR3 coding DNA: TGCAGTGCTTGGAGGGAGACCCAGTACTTC. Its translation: CSAWRETQYF.

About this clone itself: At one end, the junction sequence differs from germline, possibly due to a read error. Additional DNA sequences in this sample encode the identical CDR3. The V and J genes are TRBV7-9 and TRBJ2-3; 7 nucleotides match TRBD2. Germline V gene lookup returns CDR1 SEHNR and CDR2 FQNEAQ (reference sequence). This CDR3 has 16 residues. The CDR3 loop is CASSLWRETGTDTQYF. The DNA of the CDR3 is TGTGCCAGTAGCTTGTGGCGGGAGACTGGCACAGATACGCAGTATTTT.

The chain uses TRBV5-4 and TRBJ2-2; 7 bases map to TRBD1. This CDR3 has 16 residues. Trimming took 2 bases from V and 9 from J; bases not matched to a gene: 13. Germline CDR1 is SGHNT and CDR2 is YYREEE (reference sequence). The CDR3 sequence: CASSLPGTVPIRELFF. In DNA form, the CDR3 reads TGTGCCAGCAGCTTACCCGGGACAGTTCCCATCAGGGAGCTGTTTTTT.

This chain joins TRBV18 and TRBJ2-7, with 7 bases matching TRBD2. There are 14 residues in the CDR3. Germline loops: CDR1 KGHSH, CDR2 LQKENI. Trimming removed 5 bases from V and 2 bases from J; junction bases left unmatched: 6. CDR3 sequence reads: CASSSSGTAYEQYF. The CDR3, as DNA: TGTGCCAGCTCATCTAGCGGAACAGCCTACGAGCAGTACTTC. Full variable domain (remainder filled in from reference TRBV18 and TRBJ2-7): NAGVMQNPRHLVRRRGQEARLRCSPMKGHSHVYWYRQLPEEGLKFMVYLQKENIIDESGMPKERFSAEFPKEGPSILRIQQVVRGDSAAYFCASSSSGTAYEQYFGPGTRLTVT.

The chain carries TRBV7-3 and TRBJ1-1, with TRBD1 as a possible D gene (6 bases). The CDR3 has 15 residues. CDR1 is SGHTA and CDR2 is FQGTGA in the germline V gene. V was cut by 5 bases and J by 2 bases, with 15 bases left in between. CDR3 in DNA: TGTGCCAGCAGCATATCCGGGACACCTAACACTGAAGCTTTCTTT. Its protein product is CASSISGTPNTEAFF.

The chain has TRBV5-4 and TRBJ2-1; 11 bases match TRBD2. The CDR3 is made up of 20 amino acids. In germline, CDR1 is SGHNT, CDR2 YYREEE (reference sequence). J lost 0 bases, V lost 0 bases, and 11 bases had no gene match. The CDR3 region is CASSLGYGLAGGSSYNEQFF. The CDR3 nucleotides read TGTGCCAGCAGCTTGGGGTACGGTCTAGCGGGAGGTAGCTCCTACAATGAGCAGTTCTTC.

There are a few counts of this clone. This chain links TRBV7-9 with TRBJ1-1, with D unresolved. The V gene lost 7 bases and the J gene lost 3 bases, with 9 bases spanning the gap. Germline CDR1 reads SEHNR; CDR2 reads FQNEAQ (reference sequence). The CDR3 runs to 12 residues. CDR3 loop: CASTPGYTEAFF. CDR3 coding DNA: TGTGCCAGCACCCCGGGTTACACTGAAGCTTTCTTT.

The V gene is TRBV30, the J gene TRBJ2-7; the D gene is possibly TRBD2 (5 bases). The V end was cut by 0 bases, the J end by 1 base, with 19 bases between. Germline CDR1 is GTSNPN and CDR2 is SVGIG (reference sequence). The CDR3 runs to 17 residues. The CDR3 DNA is TGTGCCTGGAGTGTACTCCCACTCGGGGTTCTTTCCTACGAGCAGTACTTC. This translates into CAWSVLPLGVLSYEQYF.

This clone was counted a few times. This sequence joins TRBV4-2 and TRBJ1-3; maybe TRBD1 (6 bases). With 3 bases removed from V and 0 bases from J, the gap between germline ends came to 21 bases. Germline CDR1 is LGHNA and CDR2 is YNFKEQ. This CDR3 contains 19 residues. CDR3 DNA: TGTGCCAGCAGCCATCGTCGTCCTGGGGGCAGTCACTCTGGAAACACCATATATTTT. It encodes CASSHRRPGGSHSGNTIYF.

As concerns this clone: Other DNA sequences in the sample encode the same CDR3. Here the CDR3 reads CAWSRQGSYEQYF. CDR3 DNA: TGTGCCTGGAGTCGCCAGGGCTCCTACGAGCAGTACTTC. The chain uses TRBV30 and TRBJ2-7; tentatively, D is TRBD1 (5 bases). The CDR3 covers 13 residues. Germline CDR1 GTSNPN, CDR2 SVGIG (reference sequence). With 2 bases removed from V and 0 bases from J, the gap between germline ends came to 8 bases.

The CDR3 DNA reads TGCGCCAGCAGCTTGTTACAGGGGGCAGGTGGCTACACCTTC. The encoded protein is CASSLLQGAGGYTF. The chain joins TRBV5-1 to TRBJ1-2, with 9 bases fitting TRBD1. Germline-derived CDR1 and CDR2 are SGHRS and YFSETQ. The CDR3 has 14 amino acids. J gave up 7 bases and V 1 base, and 5 bases lay outside the gene matches.

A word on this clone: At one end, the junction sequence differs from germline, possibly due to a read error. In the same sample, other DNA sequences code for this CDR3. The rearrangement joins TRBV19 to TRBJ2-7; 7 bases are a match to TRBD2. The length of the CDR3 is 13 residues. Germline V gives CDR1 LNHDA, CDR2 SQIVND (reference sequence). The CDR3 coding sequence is TGCGCCAGTAGTACCGGGGGGAGGTACGAGCAGTACTTC. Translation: CASSTGGRYEQYF.

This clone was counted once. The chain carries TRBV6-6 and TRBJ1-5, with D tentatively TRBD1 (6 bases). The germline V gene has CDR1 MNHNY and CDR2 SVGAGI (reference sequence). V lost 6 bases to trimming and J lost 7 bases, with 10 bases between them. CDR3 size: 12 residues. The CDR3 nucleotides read TGTGCCAGCAGGCCTACAGGGCAGCCCCAGCATTTT. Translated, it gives CASRPTGQPQHF.